The 8 T cell receptor beta chains below all came from one sample that was sequenced in a study of cytomegalovirus exposure and HLA in healthy donors. PCR was performed using 60 Vbeta and 13 Jbeta primers. The method was immunoSEQ multiplex PCR; TCRdb's version includes in-frame clones alone and lacks a portion of them. Of some 150,000 clones listed, about 75% were seen once; the top ten hold about 3.5%. The sequencing sample was made of PBMCs. Receptors were obtained from a man between 35 and 55 years old in good health and CMV-seronegative.

The chain combines TRBV4-1 with TRBJ1-5, with D possibly matching TRBD1 (5 bases). Per germline, CDR1 MGHRA and CDR2 YSYEKL. With 2 bases removed from V and 5 bases from J, the gap between germline ends came to 13 bases. This CDR3 spans 15 amino acids. The CDR3, as DNA: TGCGCCAGCAGCCAAACGCAGGGTCCCTATCAGCCCCAGCATTTT. Translated, it gives CASSQTQGPYQPQHF.

This rearrangement joins TRBV7-3 to TRBJ1-1, with TRBD1 identical over 7 bases. The CDR3 length is 15 residues. Per the germline V gene, CDR1 is SGHTA and CDR2 is FQGTGA. Trimming cost V 0 bases and J 1 base; bases outside gene matches: 2. The DNA for the CDR3 is TGTGCCAGCAGCTTAACCCCAGGGGGGAACACTGAAGCTTTCTTT. Protein sequence: CASSLTPGGNTEAFF.

The V gene is TRBV9, the J gene TRBJ1-2, with D possibly matching TRBD1 (5 bases). With 3 bases removed from V and 4 bases from J, the gap between germline ends came to 19 bases. The CDR3 extends over 16 amino acids. CDR1 is SGDLS, CDR2 YYNGEE, per germline. The CDR3 reads CASSGLGDSGPYGYTF. The CDR3 coding sequence is TGTGCCAGCAGCGGCCTAGGGGACTCGGGACCCTATGGCTACACCTTC.

The rearrangement uses TRBV6-1 and TRBJ2-2; 9 bases fit TRBD2. This CDR3 contains 15 residues. CDR1 is MNHNS, CDR2 SASEGT, per germline. The ends lost 2 bases at V and 8 bases at J; junction bases unmatched: 6. The chain's CDR3 is CASSEFAGGLGELFF. DNA for the CDR3: TGTGCCAGCAGTGAATTTGCGGGGGGGCTGGGGGAGCTGTTTTTT.

The chain joins TRBV7-3 to TRBJ2-3; possible D gene TRBD1, 6 bases. The V and J ends lost 2 bases and 6 bases respectively, with 18 bases between them. CDR3 length: 16 residues. Germline CDR1 SGHTA, CDR2 FQGTGA. The CDR3 coding sequence is TGTGCCAGCAGCTTATCGGTCGAAGACACAGGGGATACGCAGTATTTT. Translating gives CASSLSVEDTGDTQYF.

This clone was counted a few times. This chain connects TRBV6-5 to TRBJ1-4; TRBD1 is a possible D gene (5 bases). Germline values: CDR1 MNHEY, CDR2 SVGAGI. V was trimmed by 0 bases and J by 1 base, leaving 9 bases between them. CDR3 length equals 16 residues. The CDR3 protein is CASSYSRRGTNEKLFF. In DNA, the CDR3 is TGTGCCAGCAGTTACTCGAGGAGGGGAACTAATGAAAAACTGTTTTTT.

The J gene is TRBJ2-1, the V gene TRBV11-2; D possibly corresponds to TRBD1 (6 bases). From germline, CDR1 is SGHAT and CDR2 FQNNGV. Trimming removed 5 bases at V and 7 bases at J, with 24 bases between. CDR3 length: 17 amino acids. CDR3 protein: CASSLPRGAGAGNEQFF. As DNA, the CDR3 is TGTGCCAGCAGCCTCCCCAGAGGGGCAGGGGCAGGGAATGAGCAGTTCTTC.

The chain recombines TRBV6-5 with TRBJ2-2, with 12 bases matching TRBD2. The V segment lost 8 bases and the J segment 4 bases; nucleotides outside the gene matches: 5. The CDR3 loop spans 15 amino acids. Germline assignment: CDR1 MNHEY and CDR2 SVGAGI. CDR3 nucleotides: TGTGCCAGCCGACCGGGACTAGCGGGCACCGGGGAGCTGTTTTTT. Protein product: CASRPGLAGTGELFF.